This TCR beta chain was obtained from a study of identical twins (dated by TCRdb to about 2016). The study in broad terms: The study deep-sequenced TCR alpha and beta repertoires from monozygotic twins, unrelated adults of various ages and cord blood to test whether fetal clonotypes persist. Replicate twin experiments were performed at different times using different library preparation protocols to rule out contamination. Overall results and qualifications from the work: Zero-insertion analyses could be partly confounded by invariant T cells such as MAIT and iNKT, though diverse VJ usage argued against such confounding for most clonotypes. In monozygotic twins, out-of-frame TCR alpha sharing was systematically underestimated by recombination models, although the models agreed with sharing between unrelated individuals. Compared with coincidental sharing between unrelated individuals, out-of-frame TCR alpha sequences shared between twins showed an excess of sequences with low generation probability. Because the same donors could not be followed over many years, the conclusions relied on cross-sectional statistical analysis. Fewer insertions were carried by abundant cord blood beta clonotypes, a similar but weaker trend appeared in young adult naive repertoires, and no such trend appeared in memory repertoires. In beta out-of-frame sequences, excess twin sharing was weaker, because having fewer shared sequences lowered the signal-to-noise ratio.

Every donor in the study was a healthy Caucasian. Using Miltenyi CD45RO+ enrichment and human naive T-cell isolation kits, memory (CD45RO+) and naive T cells were isolated from PBMC. Receptor libraries were prepared by 5' RACE. The sequencer was an Illumina HiSeq 2000. A universal primer binding site was added through template switching, and the final cDNA carried a unique molecular identifier so that TCR cDNA molecules could be counted accurately. Specific primers in the conserved constant-segment region were used to synthesize first-strand cDNA for the TCR alpha and beta chains. To control for contamination, every cDNA library was double barcoded, receiving both a SMART-Mk sample barcode and Illumina barcodes. TruSeq adapter sequences and Illumina sample barcodes were added in two successive PCR steps. TCR alpha and beta cDNA libraries were sequenced on the Illumina HiSeq platform with custom primers. Regarding the original processing steps: Raw reads were processed with MiGEC to extract unique molecular identifiers, and MiXCR was used to determine CDR3 positions. For each individual, recombination models were inferred using an EM algorithm with the repgenHMM and IGoR tools. Shared clonotype analysis was performed with the tcR package in R, normalizing sharing by the product of cloneset sizes. Out-of-frame nonproductive sequences were analyzed to study raw recombination free of thymic and clonal selection effects. TCRdb reanalyzed the raw reads on its own, using fastp at Q25 for trimming and MiXCR for clone calling, and kept in-frame beta chains. Duplicate CDR3 protein sequences are folded into a single record with the most common DNA and genes. V and J calls and clone size were set by TCRdb, not the authors. Here the sample has under 250,000 distinct CDR3 sequences; about a tenth occur a single time. Clones ranked in the top ten supply about 5.5% of the sample.

As for this clonotype: Its binding antigen is unknown. No much larger clone exists at a distance of one base, and base qualities are not known.

According to the germline V gene, CDR1 reads SGHNT and CDR2 reads YENEEA. The CDR3 measures 16 amino acids from cysteine to phenylalanine. Here the CDR3 DNA is all that survives: 48 bases in frame from base 1. V is cut back by 5 bases and J by 2 bases, with 6 bases in the junction unmatched. The sequence derives from a woman under 30 in good health. Sequencing was performed on memory (CD45RO+) T cells sorted from blood. The cell subset or site label corresponds to: CD45RO+ enriched T cells. The sequence links TRBV11-3 to TRBJ2-2, with 9 central nucleotides matching TRBD1. The CDR3 reads as follows: CASSPRTGANTGELFF. Here is the DNA: TGTGCCAGCAGCCCCCGGACAGGGGCTAACACCGGGGAGCTGTTTTTT.